The 20 T cell receptor beta chains reported below all come from one sample, sequenced in a study of shared clonotypes between healthy human individuals. The table came from immunoSEQ multiplex PCR; TCRdb's copy has only in-frame clones and leaves some out. This table has some 1,400,000 clones, more than 95% appearing once. Sequenced input: naive CD4+ T cells sorted from blood. Subset here: CD45RA+ positively selected. All receptors derive from a man aged 25 to 40 in good health.

The chain employs TRBV14 and TRBJ1-1; no clear D gene. Trimming shortened V by 6 bases and J by 6 bases, and 17 bases separated the two germline ends. CDR3 length: 14 residues. The germline CDR1 and CDR2 sequences are SGHDN and FVKESK. CDR3: CASRFTVESSEAFF. The CDR3 DNA sequence: TGTGCCAGCAGGTTCACCGTTGAGTCCTCTGAAGCTTTCTTT.

The chain carries TRBV6-5 and TRBJ1-2; D ambiguous. CDR3 length: 14 residues. V lost 6 bases to trimming and J lost 0 bases, with 11 bases between them. Per the germline V gene, CDR1 is MNHEY and CDR2 is SVGAGI. DNA for the CDR3: TGTGCCAGCAGCCGGAGTGGGGCTAACTATGGCTACACCTTC. Translating it yields CASSRSGANYGYTF.

The chain couples TRBV4-3 to TRBJ1-5; D is unresolved. There are 14 residues in the CDR3. The germline V and J ends were trimmed by 1 base and 0 bases, with 4 bases remaining between them. Per the germline V gene, CDR1 is LGHNA and CDR2 is YSLEER. The chain's CDR3 is CASSQAYSNQPQHF. The CDR3 DNA reads TGCGCCAGCAGCCAAGCTTATAGCAATCAGCCCCAGCATTTT.

The gene calls are TRBV30 and TRBJ2-1, with D possibly matching TRBD2 (5 bases). V lost 0 bases and J 12 bases, leaving 12 bases between the germline ends. CDR1 and CDR2 from the germline V gene are GTSNPN and SVGIG (reference sequence). This CDR3 region has 12 residues. CDR3 in amino acids: CAWSVLELRQFF. DNA for the CDR3: TGTGCCTGGAGTGTACTAGAATTACGGCAGTTCTTC.

V and J are TRBV6-6 and TRBJ2-7; D ambiguous. Trimming left V 6 bases short and J 0 bases short, with 18 bases between. The germline gives CDR1 MNHNY, CDR2 SVGAGI (reference sequence). There are 16 residues in the CDR3. The CDR3 bases are TGTGCCAGCAGCTACGGACGCCCGTTAAGCTCCTACGAGCAGTACTTC. Amino acid sequence: CASSYGRPLSSYEQYF.

The rearrangement links TRBV11-2 to TRBJ1-1; D not resolved. The V gene's germline CDR1 is SGHAT and CDR2 FQNNGV. There are 13 residues in the CDR3. Trimming removed 2 bases from V and 4 bases from J, with 8 bases in between. Here the CDR3 reads CASSLRQLTEAFF. The DNA of the CDR3 is TGTGCCAGCAGCTTAAGACAACTCACTGAAGCTTTCTTT.

Notes on this clone: Other DNA sequences within the sample encode an identical CDR3. This chain uses TRBV5-5 with TRBJ1-5, with D uncertain. This CDR3 has 13 residues. Trimming shortened V by 0 bases and J by 1 base, and 2 bases separated the two germline ends. The germline CDR1 and CDR2 sequences are SGHKS and YYEKEE (reference sequence). For the CDR3, the DNA is TGTGCCAGCAGCTTGGGGAGCAATCAGCCCCAGCATTTT. Translation gives CASSLGSNQPQHF.

This rearrangement joins TRBV5-1 to TRBJ2-2; D remains unclear. This CDR3 spans 14 amino acids. Germline CDR1 is SGHRS and CDR2 is YFSETQ. Trimming took 2 bases from V and 1 from J, leaving 6 bases between them. CDR3: CASSLSVNTGELFF. The CDR3 coding sequence is TGCGCCAGCAGCTTATCGGTGAACACCGGGGAGCTGTTTTTT.

The gene calls are TRBV25-1 and TRBJ2-7, with a tentative D call TRBD2 (6 bases). There are 13 residues in the CDR3. Trimming pared 3 bases from V and 3 bases from J, leaving 9 bases between. The germline V gene has CDR1 MGHDK and CDR2 SYGVNS. The CDR3 DNA reads as TGTGCCAGCAGTGATCGGGGGATCTACGAGCAGTACTTC. Its translation: CASSDRGIYEQYF.

The rearrangement links TRBV7-6 to TRBJ2-7, with D possibly matching TRBD2 (6 bases). Germline CDR1 is SGHVS and CDR2 is FNYEAQ. V lost 5 bases, J lost 5 bases, and 19 bases lay in between. CDR3 length: 15 amino acids. CDR3 DNA: TGTGCCAGCAGCCCCAAAGGGGAGCGGGCAAACGAGCAGTACTTC. Its protein is CASSPKGERANEQYF.

J is TRBJ1-1 and V is TRBV6-5; D ambiguous. The CDR3 runs to 15 residues. CDR1 is MNHEY and CDR2 is SVGAGI in the germline V gene. V dropped 2 bases and J dropped 1 base, with 11 bases sitting between them. The CDR3 DNA sequence: TGTGCCAGCAGTTACGGGATAGGACGGAACACTGAAGCTTTCTTT. It specifies CASSYGIGRNTEAFF.

The chain links TRBV18 to TRBJ1-5; D unresolved. Germline CDR1 KGHSH, CDR2 LQKENI. V gave up 2 bases and J gave up 3 bases, with 8 bases separating them. The length of the CDR3 is 14 residues. The CDR3 bases are TGTGCCAGCTCACCAGACAACCCCAATCAGCCCCAGCATTTT. It specifies CASSPDNPNQPQHF.

This chain connects TRBV5-4 to TRBJ2-7, with 8 bases identical to TRBD1. There are 15 residues in the CDR3. Looked up from germline, CDR1 is SGHNT and CDR2 is YYREEE (reference sequence). V dropped 3 bases and J dropped 3; count of bases not matched to a gene: 8. The CDR3, as DNA: TGTGCCAGCAGCTCGCAGGGGACAGGATTCTACGAGCAGTACTTC. Protein: CASSSQGTGFYEQYF.

V is TRBV29-1 and J is TRBJ1-2; maybe TRBD1 (6 bases). This CDR3 contains 14 residues. Germline lookup yields CDR1 SQVTM and CDR2 ANQGSEA. V lost 4 bases and J 0 bases, leaving 12 bases between the germline ends. The chain's CDR3 is CSVAGAFTNYGYTF. CDR3 bases: TGCAGCGTTGCAGGGGCATTCACTAACTATGGCTACACCTTC.

The chain is built from TRBV19 and TRBJ2-3; D may be TRBD1 or TRBD2 (5 bases each). CDR3 length: 15 amino acids. Trimming shortened V by 5 bases and J by 0 bases, and 12 bases separated the two germline ends. Germline-derived CDR1 and CDR2 are LNHDA and SQIVND (reference sequence). The CDR3 sequence: CASSPAGASTDTQYF. CDR3 DNA: TGTGCCAGTAGTCCGGCCGGGGCAAGCACAGATACGCAGTATTTT.

The CDR3 nucleotides are TGTGCCAGCAGCTTGGGGGACCGGGACAGGGGGCCACAGCCCCAGCATTTT. This sequence encodes CASSLGDRDRGPQPQHF. The rearrangement uses TRBV5-6 and TRBJ1-5, with 12 positions matching TRBD1. Germline trimming cut 0 bases from V and 7 bases from J; bases unmatched to any gene: 8. Germline CDR1 is SGHDT and CDR2 is YYEEEE. This CDR3 has 17 amino acids.

The chain combines TRBV6-1 with TRBJ2-1; TRBD1 matches 8 bases. There are 15 residues in the CDR3. Germline V lookup: CDR1 MNHNS, CDR2 SASEGT. The V gene end was trimmed by 7 bases and the J gene end by 0 bases; junction bases not matched to a gene: 5. The CDR3 spells CASTVDRVSYNEQFF. The CDR3 DNA follows: TGTGCCAGCACCGTGGACAGGGTCTCCTACAATGAGCAGTTCTTC.

This chain joins TRBV5-1 and TRBJ2-1; 8 bases agree with TRBD2. Germline V gives CDR1 SGHRS, CDR2 YFSETQ. The V and J ends lost 0 bases and 9 bases, in that order; junction bases with no gene match: 8. This CDR3 region has 15 residues. CDR3 sequence (DNA): TGCGCCAGCAGCTTGGGTGCTAGCGGGTATAGTGAGCAGTTCTTC. Translation gives CASSLGASGYSEQFF. Drawing the rest from reference TRBV5-1 and TRBJ2-1, the complete variable domain is KAGVTQTPRYLIKTRGQQVTLSCSPISGHRSVSWYQQTPGQGLQFLFEYFSETQRNKGNFPGRFSGRQFSNSRSEMNVSTLELGDSALYLCASSLGASGYSEQFFGPGTRLTVL.

This clone was seen once. Other DNA sequences in the same sample also yield this CDR3. The chain employs TRBV9 and TRBJ2-3, with 8 bases identical to TRBD2. The CDR3 is 16 amino acids. Germline CDR1 SGDLS, CDR2 YYNGEE. V lost 0 bases and J lost 2; bases outside the gene matches: 5. CDR3 in DNA: TGTGCCAGCAGCGTAGCCGGTAGCGGGGTCACAGATACGCAGTATTTT. Translation gives CASSVAGSGVTDTQYF.

The chain is built from TRBV9 and TRBJ1-1; no clear D. The V gene lost 2 bases and the J gene lost 1 base, with 12 bases spanning the gap. Per the germline V gene, CDR1 is SGDLS and CDR2 is YYNGEE. The CDR3 contains 15 residues. The DNA for the CDR3 is TGTGCCAGCAGCGTGTCCTCAGGAGCGAACACTGAAGCTTTCTTT. Translating gives CASSVSSGANTEAFF.